The next 5 T cell receptor beta chains were all read from a single sample in a study of cytomegalovirus exposure and HLA in healthy donors. PCR amplification relied on 60 Vbeta primers (plus 13 Jbeta primers). Libraries were prepared by immunoSEQ multiplex PCR; TCRdb keeps only in-frame clonotypes and omits some of them. Found here are approximately 100,000 clones, about two thirds of them singletons; the top ten hold 2.5% to 3.5%. The sample was PBMCs. The receptors shown here come from a female donor in good health and CMV-seronegative.

This chain links TRBV4-1 with TRBJ2-1, with D hard to call. Germline V gene sequence: CDR1 MGHRA, CDR2 YSYEKL. The CDR3 is 15 residues long. The V end lost 1 base, the J end lost 8 bases, and 15 bases lay between the germline ends. The chain's CDR3 is CASSQVVRGLHEQFF. The DNA for the CDR3 is TGCGCCAGCAGCCAAGTGGTTAGAGGTTTGCATGAGCAGTTCTTC.

This clone was counted only a few times. CDR3 region: CASSLGGGQGYEQYF. The CDR3 DNA is TGTGCCAGCAGCTTGGGGGGGGGACAGGGATACGAGCAGTACTTC. V gene TRBV5-4 combines with J gene TRBJ2-7; 9 positions agree with TRBD1. The germline V gene encodes CDR1 SGHNT and CDR2 YYREEE (reference sequence). J lost 4 bases, V lost 0 bases, and 5 bases had no gene match. This CDR3 has 15 residues.

V is TRBV19 and J is TRBJ1-1; maybe TRBD1 (6 bases). The germline V and J ends were trimmed by 3 bases and 4 bases, with 12 bases remaining between them. This CDR3 contains 14 residues. From germline, CDR1 is LNHDA and CDR2 SQIVND (reference sequence). The CDR3 region is CASSIRGGSTEAFF. The CDR3 nucleotides read TGTGCCAGTAGTATCAGGGGAGGGAGCACTGAAGCTTTCTTT.

This chain links TRBV18 with TRBJ2-5; the match to TRBD1 covers 9 bases. Per the germline V gene, CDR1 is KGHSH and CDR2 is LQKENI. There are 18 residues in the CDR3. Trimming took 1 base from V and 5 from J; bases not matched to a gene: 14. The CDR3 loop reads CASSPLGPPTGGLETQYF. The CDR3 DNA reads as TGTGCCAGCTCACCACTAGGACCTCCGACAGGGGGGCTGGAGACCCAGTACTTC.

The gene calls are TRBV7-6 and TRBJ1-2; D is undetermined. The germline gives CDR1 SGHVS, CDR2 FNYEAQ. V was trimmed by 0 bases and J by 8 bases, leaving 13 bases between them. The length of the CDR3 is 14 residues. The CDR3 DNA sequence: TGTGCCAGCAGCTTAGCGGAGGGTCGGAAAGGCTACACCTTC. Residues: CASSLAEGRKGYTF. Based on the CDR3 plus reference TRBV7-6 and TRBJ1-2, the full variable domain is GAGVSQSPRYKVTKRGQDVALRCDPISGHVSLYWYRQALGQGPEFLTYFNYEAQQDKSGLPNDRFSAERPEGSISTLTIQRTEQRDSAMYRCASSLAEGRKGYTFGSGTRLTVV.